Shown below are 17 T cell receptor beta chains from a single sample sequenced in a study of CD8 T cells in Susac syndrome. A quantity of roughly 0.5 to 1 ug RNA underwent reverse transcription using random hexamers. TCRdb reprocessed the immunoSEQ multiplex PCR reads with MiXCR, giving one entry per CDR3 protein. Of a few hundred thousand distinct CDR3 sequences in the sample, around 85% were seen once. Material: CD8+ T cells from PBMCs. These receptor sequences come from a human donor with multiple sclerosis.

CDR3 sequence reads: CASSFPTGGNSPLHF. The CDR3 DNA is TGTGCCAGTAGTTTCCCCACAGGGGGCAATTCACCCCTCCACTTT. This chain connects TRBV19 to TRBJ1-6; TRBD1 matches at 9 bases. The trim removed 5 bases at V and 7 bases at J, leaving 6 bases unmatched. Per the germline V gene, CDR1 is LNHDA and CDR2 is SQIVND (reference sequence). The CDR3 loop spans 15 amino acids.

V is TRBV4-1 and J is TRBJ2-7, with D uncertain. The CDR3 loop spans 15 amino acids. CDR1 is MGHRA and CDR2 is YSYEKL in the germline V gene. The V end lost 0 bases, the J end lost 3 bases, and 12 bases lay between the germline ends. The CDR3 coding sequence is TGCGCCAGCAGCCAAGAAAAAGCGACTGGCTACGAGCAGTACTTC. It encodes CASSQEKATGYEQYF.

The chain uses TRBV29-1 and TRBJ2-1; D not certain. V was pared by 4 bases and J by 1 base, with 14 bases between. The CDR3 runs 15 residues. The germline V gene has CDR1 SQVTM and CDR2 ANQGSEA. CDR3 sequence reads: CSVGGSSQSYNEQFF. The CDR3 region has the DNA TGCAGCGTTGGGGGATCGTCACAGTCCTACAATGAGCAGTTCTTC.

V usage is TRBV6-1 and J usage is TRBJ2-2, with 9 nucleotides matching TRBD2. The CDR3 is 15 amino acids. CDR1 MNHNS and CDR2 SASEGT come from the germline V gene. Trimming removed 6 bases from V and 10 bases from J; junction bases left unmatched: 12. CDR3 DNA sequence: TGTGCCAGCAGGGAGAGACTAGCGGAGAATAAGGAGCTGTTTTTT. This translates into CASRERLAENKELFF.

This chain uses TRBV20-1 with TRBJ2-7; 7 bases fit TRBD2. V was pared by 5 bases and J by 1 base, with 11 bases of the junction left unmatched. The germline CDR1 and CDR2 sequences are DFQATT and SNEGSKA (reference sequence). CDR3 length: 15 amino acids. In DNA, the CDR3 is TGCAGTGCTCGGGACCTCGGGAGGTTTTCCTACGAGCAGTACTTC. Its protein product is CSARDLGRFSYEQYF.

This clonotype was detected a few times. The rearrangement uses TRBV27 and TRBJ2-1; D remains ambiguous. The CDR3 is made up of 11 amino acids. Germline CDR1 MNHEY, CDR2 SMNVEV (reference sequence). V gave up 5 bases and J gave up 4 bases, with 3 bases separating them. The CDR3 here is CASSKYNEQFF. CDR3 bases: TGTGCCAGCAGTAAATACAATGAGCAGTTCTTC.

This clonotype was seen more than once but under ten times. J is TRBJ1-1 and V is TRBV6-1; the match to TRBD1 covers 9 bases. The ends lost 6 bases at V and 0 bases at J; junction bases unmatched: 8. From germline, CDR1 is MNHNS and CDR2 SASEGT. The CDR3 totals 16 residues. This chain's CDR3 is CASSLGTGTMNTEAFF. The DNA of the CDR3 is TGTGCCAGCAGCTTGGGGACAGGGACGATGAACACTGAAGCTTTCTTT.

The CDR3 region has the DNA TGTGCCAGCAGTTACGTCCGGGGCAGCCAAGAGACCCAGTACTTC. Translating gives CASSYVRGSQETQYF. The chain joins TRBV6-5 to TRBJ2-5; either TRBD1 or TRBD2 may fit D (5 bases each). CDR1 and CDR2 (germline): MNHEY, SVGAGI. V was clipped by 2 bases and J by 1 base, with 11 bases between them. This CDR3 contains 15 residues.

The rearrangement uses TRBV30 and TRBJ1-2; no clear D gene. Germline CDR1 GTSNPN, CDR2 SVGIG (reference sequence). Trimming removed 2 bases from V and 2 bases from J, with 18 bases in between. The CDR3 has 16 amino acids. CDR3 protein: CAWSIEIRLFNYGYTF. DNA of the CDR3: TGTGCCTGGAGTATAGAGATTCGGCTCTTCAACTATGGCTACACCTTC.

The CDR3 region is CASSEHIQGQYNTEAFF. The CDR3 region has the DNA TGTGCCAGCAGTGAACACATTCAGGGACAGTACAACACTGAAGCTTTCTTT. V and J are TRBV6-1 and TRBJ1-1; 7 bases fit TRBD1. Germline V gene data show CDR1 as MNHNS and CDR2 as SASEGT. Trimming at V came to 2 bases and at J to 2 bases, leaving 11 bases not matched to a gene. This CDR3 spans 17 amino acids.

The chain uses TRBV6-5 and TRBJ1-4; the D is unclear. The CDR3 sequence is 13 residues long. Germline V CDR1 and CDR2: MNHEY, SVGAGI. V lost 2 bases, J lost 12 bases, and 13 bases lay in between. The CDR3 coding sequence is TGTGCCAGCAGTTACAATCTTGGGTTTGAACTGTTTTTT. The encoded protein is CASSYNLGFELFF.

The V gene is TRBV12-3 or TRBV12-4, the J gene TRBJ2-2, with a weak D call TRBD2 (5 bases). This CDR3 region has 15 residues. The V and J ends lost 1 base and 3 bases respectively, with 9 bases between them. The CDR3 sequence: CASSLEYGDTGELFF. The CDR3 DNA reads as TGTGCCAGCAGTTTAGAGTACGGGGACACCGGGGAGCTGTTTTTT.

This clonotype was seen a single time. The CDR3 bases are TGCGCCAGCAGCCAGTATTCGGGATCGTTTTCATCCCAGCATTTT. Its protein product is CASSQYSGSFSSQHF. This chain joins TRBV4-1 and TRBJ1-5; D ambiguous. This CDR3 spans 15 amino acids. The V and J ends lost 3 bases and 11 bases respectively, with 20 bases between them. Germline V gives CDR1 MGHRA, CDR2 YSYEKL.

The chain recombines TRBV4-1 with TRBJ1-2; D not certain. This CDR3 is 13 amino acids long. In germline, CDR1 is MGHRA, CDR2 YSYEKL. The V and J ends lost 1 base and 8 bases respectively, with 11 bases between them. DNA of the CDR3: TGCGCCAGCAGCCAAGCAAACGCGGCGGGCTACACCTTC. Residues: CASSQANAAGYTF.

This chain's CDR3 is CATSRTDREETDTQYF. The CDR3 DNA reads as TGTGCCACCAGCAGAACGGACAGGGAAGAAACAGATACGCAGTATTTT. This chain connects TRBV15 to TRBJ2-3, with 8 bases matching TRBD1. V lost 2 bases and J lost 3; bases outside the gene matches: 7. CDR1 is LNHNV and CDR2 is YYDKDF in the germline V gene (reference sequence). The CDR3 sequence is 16 residues long.

The chain joins TRBV11-2 to TRBJ1-1; D is unclear. CDR1 is SGHAT and CDR2 is FQNNGV in the germline V gene. This CDR3 is 16 amino acids long. V was cut by 1 base and J by 3 bases, with 15 bases left in between. In DNA, the CDR3 is TGTGCCAGCAGCTTAGCTCTGGGGATAGGGTACACTGAAGCTTTCTTT. Residues: CASSLALGIGYTEAFF.

The CDR3 region is CSVVGGGGYTF. Here the CDR3 DNA reads TGCAGCGTTGTAGGGGGTGGTGGCTACACCTTC. This chain uses TRBV29-1 with TRBJ1-2; D perhaps matches TRBD1 (6 bases). Germline-derived CDR1 and CDR2 are SQVTM and ANQGSEA. Trimming shortened V by 4 bases and J by 7 bases, and 10 bases separated the two germline ends. The length of the CDR3 is 11 residues. The full variable domain, with the rest looked up from reference TRBV29-1 and TRBJ1-2, is SAVISQKPSRDICQRGTSLTIQCQVDSQVTMMFWYRQQPGQSLTLIATANQGSEATYESGFVIDKFPISRPNLTFSTLTVSNMSPEDSSIYLCSVVGGGGYTFGSGTRLTVV.